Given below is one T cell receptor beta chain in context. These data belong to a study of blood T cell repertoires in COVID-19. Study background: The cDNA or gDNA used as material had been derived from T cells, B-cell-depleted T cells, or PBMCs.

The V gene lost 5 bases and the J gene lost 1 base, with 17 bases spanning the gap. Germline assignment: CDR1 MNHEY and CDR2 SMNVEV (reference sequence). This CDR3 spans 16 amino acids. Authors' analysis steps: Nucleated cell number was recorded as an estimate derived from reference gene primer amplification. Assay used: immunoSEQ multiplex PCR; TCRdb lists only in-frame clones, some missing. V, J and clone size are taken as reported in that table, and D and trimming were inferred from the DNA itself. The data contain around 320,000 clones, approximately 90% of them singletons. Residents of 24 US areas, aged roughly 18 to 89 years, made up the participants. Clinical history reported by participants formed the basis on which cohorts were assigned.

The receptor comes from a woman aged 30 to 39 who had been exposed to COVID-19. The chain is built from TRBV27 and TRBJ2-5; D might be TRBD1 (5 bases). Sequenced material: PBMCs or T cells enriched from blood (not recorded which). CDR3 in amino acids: CASSPSRWGFQETQYF. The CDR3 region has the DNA TGTGCCAGCAGTCCGAGTCGGTGGGGCTTCCAAGAGACCCAGTACTTC.